This TCR beta chain is drawn from a study of early T cells in non-severe SARS-CoV-2 infection. Study overall: Bulk RNA from unsorted whole blood was sequenced; chains were unpaired.

This clonotype is deemed medium-sized. Its antigen is not known. Broader study findings: The study's VDJdb matching favored anti-spike CD8 responses and missed private and CD4 specificities.

Germline V lookup: CDR1 SGHTA, CDR2 FQGNSA. Deletions cut 4 bases from V and 4 bases from J, with 10 bases between. The CDR3 has 13 amino acids. Molecules of cDNA were individually given unique molecular identifiers that were attached to them. TCRdb itself ran the 5' RACE reads through MiXCR, one entry per CDR3 protein. The table has 15,000 to 20,000 distinct CDR3 sequences, about 5% seen once; the top ten hold more than 6.5%. The receptor comes from an adult who was a healthcare worker with PCR-confirmed SARS-CoV-2 infection or an uninfected control (not recorded which). This specimen consisted of whole blood, obtained at baseline. The chain employs TRBV7-2 and TRBJ1-2; D uncertain. In DNA, the CDR3 is TGTGCCAGCAGCTACGGACCGCTCTATGGCTACACCTTC. Translated: CASSYGPLYGYTF.